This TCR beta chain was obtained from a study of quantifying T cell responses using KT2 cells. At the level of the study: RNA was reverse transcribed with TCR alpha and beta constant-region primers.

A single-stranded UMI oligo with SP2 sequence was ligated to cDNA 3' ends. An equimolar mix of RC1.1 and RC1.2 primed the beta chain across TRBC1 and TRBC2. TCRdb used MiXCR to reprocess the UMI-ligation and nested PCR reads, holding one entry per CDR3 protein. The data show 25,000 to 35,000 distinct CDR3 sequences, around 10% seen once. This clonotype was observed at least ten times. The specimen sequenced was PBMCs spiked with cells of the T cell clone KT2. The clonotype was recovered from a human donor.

DNA for the CDR3: TGTGCCAGCAGCGAACTAGCGGGAGGTTACGAGCAGTACTTC. It specifies CASSELAGGYEQYF. The chain is built from TRBV3-1 and TRBJ2-7, with 12 bases identical to TRBD2. The CDR3 consists of 14 residues. Germline-derived CDR1 and CDR2 are LGHDT and YNNKEL (reference sequence). V gave up 5 bases and J gave up 4 bases; unmatched junction bases: 3.